This TCR beta chain originates from a study of tumor and adjacent non-tumor tissue in lung cancer. Study-wide background: Histology: 12 adenocarcinoma, 2 squamous cell carcinoma, 1 small cell lung cancer.

CDR3 length: 16 residues. Per the germline V gene, CDR1 is LGHNA and CDR2 is YSLEER. This sample's RNA came from whole unsorted tissue. Between August and November 2014, newly diagnosed, chemotherapy-naive lung cancer patients underwent thoracic surgery in China. TCRbeta libraries were built with three rounds of nested PCR, modified from ARM-PCR. TCRdb reanalysed the multiplex PCR reads using MiXCR and keeps one entry per CDR3 protein. The sample carries roughly 120,000 distinct CDR3 sequences, about 87% recorded once. There are a few counts of this clonotype. Germline is not matched at one junction end, which may reflect a read error.

Sequencing used lung tumor tissue. The receptor was derived from a man aged 70 or older with non-small cell lung cancer. This sequence joins TRBV4-3 and TRBJ2-3; TRBD2 agrees at 7 bases. The CDR3: CARSRRLAGVADTQYF. CDR3 coding DNA: TGCGCCAGGAGCCGTAGACTAGCAGGAGTGGCAGATACGCAGTATTTT.